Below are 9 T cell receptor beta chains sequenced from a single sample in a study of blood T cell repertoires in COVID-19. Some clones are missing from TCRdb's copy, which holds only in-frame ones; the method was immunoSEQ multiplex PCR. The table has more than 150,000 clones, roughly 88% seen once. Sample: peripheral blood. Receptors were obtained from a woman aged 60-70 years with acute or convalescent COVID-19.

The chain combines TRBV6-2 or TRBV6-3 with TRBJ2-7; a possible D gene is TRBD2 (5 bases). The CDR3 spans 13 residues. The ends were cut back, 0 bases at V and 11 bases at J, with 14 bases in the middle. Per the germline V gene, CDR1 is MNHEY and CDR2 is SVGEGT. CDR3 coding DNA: TGTGCCAGCAGTTACTCAGGACCACTCGGGGAGTACTTC. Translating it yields CASSYSGPLGEYF.

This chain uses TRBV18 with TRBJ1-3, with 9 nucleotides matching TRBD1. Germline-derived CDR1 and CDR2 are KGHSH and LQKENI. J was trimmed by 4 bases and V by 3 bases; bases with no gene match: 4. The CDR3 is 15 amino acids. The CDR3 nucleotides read TGTGCCAGCTCACCGGGACAGGGAAGAGGAAACACCATATATTTT. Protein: CASSPGQGRGNTIYF.

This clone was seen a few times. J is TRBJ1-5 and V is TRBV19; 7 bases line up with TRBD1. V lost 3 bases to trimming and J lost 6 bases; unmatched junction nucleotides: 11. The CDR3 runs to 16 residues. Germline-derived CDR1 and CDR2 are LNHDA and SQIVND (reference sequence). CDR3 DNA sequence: TGTGCCAGTAGTATTCGACAGGGCGTCCAGGGTCAGCCCCAGCATTTT. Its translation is CASSIRQGVQGQPQHF.

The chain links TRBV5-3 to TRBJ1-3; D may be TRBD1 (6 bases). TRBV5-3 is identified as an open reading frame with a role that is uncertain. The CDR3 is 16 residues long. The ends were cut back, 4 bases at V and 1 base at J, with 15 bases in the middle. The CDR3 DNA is TGTGCCAGAAGCCCGGAGGGGGGGTGGTCTGGAAACACCATATATTTT. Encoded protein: CARSPEGGWSGNTIYF.

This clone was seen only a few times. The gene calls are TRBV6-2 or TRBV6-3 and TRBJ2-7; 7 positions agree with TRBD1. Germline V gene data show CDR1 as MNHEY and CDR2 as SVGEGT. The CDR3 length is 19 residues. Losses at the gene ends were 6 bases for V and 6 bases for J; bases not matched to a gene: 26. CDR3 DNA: TGTGCCAGCAGCTCCTTCCGGAGACAGGGTCGCTCGCAAGCCGTCGAGCAGTACTTC. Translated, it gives CASSSFRRQGRSQAVEQYF.

CDR3 amino acids: CASSRRAGELFF. In DNA form, the CDR3 reads TGTGCCAGTAGTAGGAGGGCCGGGGAGCTGTTTTTT. The chain uses TRBV19 and TRBJ2-2, with D possibly TRBD2 on 6 matching bases. There are 12 residues in the CDR3. CDR1 is LNHDA, CDR2 SQIVND, per germline (reference sequence). Trimming took 4 bases from V and 6 from J, leaving 6 bases between them.

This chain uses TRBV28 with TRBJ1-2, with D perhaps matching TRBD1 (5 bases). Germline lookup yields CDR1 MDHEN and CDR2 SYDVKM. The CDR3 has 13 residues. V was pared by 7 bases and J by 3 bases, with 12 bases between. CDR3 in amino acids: CASTAGLDYGYTF. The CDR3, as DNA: TGTGCCAGCACCGCGGGACTGGACTATGGCTACACCTTC.

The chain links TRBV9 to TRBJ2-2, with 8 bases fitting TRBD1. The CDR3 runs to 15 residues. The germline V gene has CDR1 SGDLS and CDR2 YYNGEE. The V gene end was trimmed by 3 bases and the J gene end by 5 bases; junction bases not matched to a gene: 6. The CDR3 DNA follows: TGTGCCAGCAGCGACAGGGGGTATGTGACCGGGGAGCTGTTTTTT. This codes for CASSDRGYVTGELFF.

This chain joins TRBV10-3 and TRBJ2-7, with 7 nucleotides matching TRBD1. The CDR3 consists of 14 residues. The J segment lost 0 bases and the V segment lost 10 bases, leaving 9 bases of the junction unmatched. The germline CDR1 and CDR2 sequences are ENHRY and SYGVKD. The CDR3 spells CATTGQESSYEQYF. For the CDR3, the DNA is TGTGCCACAACCGGACAGGAGAGCTCCTACGAGCAGTACTTC.